These T cell receptor beta chains were read from a single sample in a study of blood T cells in healthy people across ages. TCRdb re-called the 5' RACE reads through MiXCR, storing one row per CDR3 protein. The table has about 1.6 million distinct CDR3 sequences, almost 35% seen once; the top ten hold about 10%. The specimen was blood. These receptors all come from a woman younger than 45 in good health. CDR3s include the opening cysteine and the closing phenylalanine or tryptophan. A D gene is named only where the DNA matches it firmly. Clone size is stated in some rows and not others, as once, few, many or a class when expanded.

j_call,cdr3_length,d_call,v_call,clone_size,cdr3_nt,cdr3_aa
TRBJ2-2,16,.,TRBV10-3,.,TGTGCCATCAGCTACGGTCTCCCCGTGGACACCGGGGAGCTGTTTTTT,CAISYGLPVDTGELFF
TRBJ2-1,15,TRBD2,TRBV2,few,TGTGCCAGCTCGGGTTCCGGGAGGGCCCACAATGAGCAGTTCTTC,CASSGSGRAHNEQFF
TRBJ1-5,14,.,TRBV19,.,TGTGCCAGTAGTATGACTCGCGGGGATCAGCCCCAGCATTTT,CASSMTRGDQPQHF
TRBJ2-2,15,TRBD2,TRBV27,few,TGTGCCAGCAGTTTATCGGCTAGCGGGACCGGGGAGCTGTTTTTT,CASSLSASGTGELFF
TRBJ2-5,14,.,TRBV29-1,.,TGCAGCGCTGATCCCCGGCTGGGTCCAGAGACCCAGTACTTC,CSADPRLGPETQYF
TRBJ1-2,12,.,TRBV7-2,.,TGTGCCAGCAGCCCCCCCTCGAATGGCTACACCTTC,CASSPPSNGYTF
TRBJ2-5,14,.,TRBV20-1,few,TGCAGTGCTAGAGATCCGGGGGCGAGAGAGACCCAGTACTTC,CSARDPGARETQYF
TRBJ2-3,14,.,TRBV14,.,TGTGCCAGCAGCCAAGATACGAGAGCATACACGCAGTATTTT,CASSQDTRAYTQYF
TRBJ1-2,13,.,TRBV20-1,.,TGCAGTGCTGGGATTCTACAGGGCAGGGGCTACACCTTC,CSAGILQGRGYTF
TRBJ2-3,15,TRBD2,TRBV3-1,.,TGTGCCAGCAGCCTAGCGGGGGTAATGGGGGATACGCAGTATTTT,CASSLAGVMGDTQYF
TRBJ2-1,18,TRBD2,TRBV7-2,.,TGTGCCAGCAGCTTCCGGGCTAGCGGGATGAGTAGGGACAATGAGCAGTTCTTC,CASSFRASGMSRDNEQFF
TRBJ2-7,12,.,TRBV7-2,many,TGTGCCAGCAGACAAGGAAGGTACGAGCAGTACTTC,CASRQGRYEQYF
TRBJ2-7,16,.,TRBV12-3/TRBV12-4,.,TGTGCCAGCAGTTTAGTTATTGCAGCCTCTGCCTACGAGCAGTACTTC,CASSLVIAASAYEQYF
TRBJ1-5,17,TRBD1,TRBV11-2,.,TGTGCCAGCAGCCCCTGGACAGGGACGGGAGGCGCACAGCCCCAGCATTTT,CASSPWTGTGGAQPQHF
TRBJ1-4,16,.,TRBV7-8,once,TGTGCCAGCAGCTTCGTCAGGCGGCCAACTAATGAAAAACTGTTTTTT,CASSFVRRPTNEKLFF
TRBJ2-7,17,TRBD1,TRBV7-3,.,TGTGCCAGCAGCTTAACGTCGTTGGGACAGGGAAGAGGACAGCAGTACTTC,CASSLTSLGQGRGQQYF
TRBJ2-3,15,.,TRBV6-5,.,TGTGCCAGCAGTCCGGACATCTCGAGCACAGATACGCAGTATTTT,CASSPDISSTDTQYF
TRBJ2-1,18,TRBD2,TRBV15,many,TGTGCCACCAGCTCAAGGACCCGGATAGCGGGAGGGCCAAGTGAGCAGTTCTTC,CATSSRTRIAGGPSEQFF